The text below deals with one TCR beta chain. Its specificity is not known. V was pared by 4 bases and J by 3 bases, with 20 bases between. The CDR3 has 17 residues. CDR1 is LGHDT, CDR2 YNNKEL, per germline (reference sequence). This sample stems from a study of T cell responses to AZD1222 COVID-19 vaccine. Generated by immunoSEQ multiplex PCR, the TCRdb table keeps only in-frame clones and is missing some. This sample carries roughly 160,000 clones, roughly nine tenths of them seen once, and the ten largest clones take around 0.99%. Study-wide points: In all cases, repertoires were sampled only after the peak T cell response.

This specimen was peripheral blood, taken 28 days after the second AZD1222 dose. This clonotype was sampled from an adult who received the AZD1222 COVID-19 vaccine. This rearrangement joins TRBV3-1 (or the pseudogene TRBV3-2) to TRBJ2-3, with no clear D. The chain's CDR3 is CASSPSAFRRWTDTQYF. In DNA form, the CDR3 reads TGTGCCAGCAGCCCTTCCGCTTTTCGTCGGTGGACAGATACGCAGTATTTT.